This T cell receptor beta chain was obtained from a study of cytomegalovirus exposure and HLA in healthy donors. Study conclusions and caveats: Later analysis showed TCR association rates varying by HLA locus, highest for DRB1 and lowest for HLA-C. Later analysis showed most CMV-associated TCR beta chains appearing HLA-restricted.

A multiplex PCR was run with 60 Vbeta primers and 13 Jbeta primers. Only in-frame clones appear in the TCRdb table, and some are missing; sequencing was by immunoSEQ multiplex PCR. The sample yields about 79,000 clones, roughly two thirds seen once. The ends were cut back, 0 bases at V and 4 bases at J, with 11 bases in the middle. Germline assignment: CDR1 SGHRS and CDR2 YFSETQ. The CDR3 contains 14 residues. In the case of this clone: The target antigen is unknown.

The J gene is TRBJ2-7, the V gene TRBV5-1, with a possible D match to TRBD2 (5 bases). This clonotype originated in a woman in her forties or fifties in good health and CMV-seropositive. Sequences were obtained from PBMCs. The CDR3 reads CASSLGYTGYEQYF. The CDR3, as DNA: TGCGCCAGCAGCTTGGGTTATACGGGGTACGAGCAGTACTTC.